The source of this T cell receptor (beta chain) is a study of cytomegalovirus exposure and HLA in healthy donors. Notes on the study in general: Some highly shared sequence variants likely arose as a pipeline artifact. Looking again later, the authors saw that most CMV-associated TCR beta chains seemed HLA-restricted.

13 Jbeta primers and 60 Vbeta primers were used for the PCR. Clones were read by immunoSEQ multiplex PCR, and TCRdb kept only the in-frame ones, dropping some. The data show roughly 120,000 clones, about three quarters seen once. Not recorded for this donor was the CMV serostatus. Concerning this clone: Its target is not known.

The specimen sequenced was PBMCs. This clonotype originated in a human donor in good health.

CDR3 nucleotides: TGTGCCACCAGCAACAGGGCTGGGGCTGGCTACACCTTC. This translates into CATSNRAGAGYTF. This sequence joins TRBV15 and TRBJ1-2; D might be TRBD1 (6 bases). Germline CDR1 LNHNV, CDR2 YYDKDF (reference sequence). V was cut by 4 bases and J by 7 bases, with 13 bases left in between. The CDR3 contains 13 residues.